A selection of T cell receptor beta chains follows, all from one sample in a study of shared clonotypes between healthy human individuals. Assay used: immunoSEQ multiplex PCR; TCRdb lists only in-frame clones, some missing. The data show roughly 2.5 million clones, more than 80% seen once. Sequenced input: naive CD4+ T cells sorted from blood. The source of these receptors is a man aged 18 to 29 in good health. Both conserved end residues are part of each CDR3. D genes are given only for firm matches. Size is stated for part of the rows, as once, few or many counts, or as a class when the clone is expanded.

J gene: TRBJ2-2
clone size: -
D gene: -
V gene: TRBV11-3
CDR3 DNA: TGTGCCAGCAGCTTTGACCGTACCGGGGAGCTGTTTTTT
CDR3 protein: CASSFDRTGELFF

J gene: TRBJ2-7
clone size: -
D gene: -
V gene: TRBV7-2
CDR3 DNA: TGTGCCAGCAGTCCTAACAGGGCCTCCTACGAGCAGTACTTC
CDR3 protein: CASSPNRASYEQYF

J gene: TRBJ1-4
clone size: once
D gene: -
V gene: TRBV28
CDR3 DNA: TGTGCCAGCAGTTTAAGCGAAAAACTGTTTTTT
CDR3 protein: CASSLSEKLFF

J gene: TRBJ2-3
clone size: -
D gene: -
V gene: TRBV2
CDR3 DNA: TGTGCCAGCAGTGCTGAGCAGGGCAGCACAGATACGCAGTATTTT
CDR3 protein: CASSAEQGSTDTQYF

J gene: TRBJ2-3
clone size: -
D gene: TRBD1
V gene: TRBV2
CDR3 DNA: TGTGCCAGCAGTGAGGCGTCAGGGGGAGTAGATACGCAGTATTTT
CDR3 protein: CASSEASGGVDTQYF

J gene: TRBJ2-1
clone size: -
D gene: -
V gene: TRBV11-2
CDR3 DNA: TGTGCCAGCAGCAAGCCCCTCAGGAACGGAGAGCAGTTCTTC
CDR3 protein: CASSKPLRNGEQFF

J gene: TRBJ2-7
clone size: -
D gene: TRBD2
V gene: TRBV18
CDR3 DNA: TGTGCCAGCTCACCACCGGGACTAGCGGGCGGCGAGCAGTACTTC
CDR3 protein: CASSPPGLAGGEQYF

J gene: TRBJ2-5
clone size: -
D gene: -
V gene: TRBV5-4
CDR3 DNA: TGTGCCAGCAGCTTGACTGGGGTGGAGACCCAGTACTTC
CDR3 protein: CASSLTGVETQYF

J gene: TRBJ2-7
clone size: -
D gene: -
V gene: TRBV5-1
CDR3 DNA: TGCGCCAGCAGCTTGGGGGCTTCTATCCACGAGCAGTACTTC
CDR3 protein: CASSLGASIHEQYF

J gene: TRBJ2-3
clone size: once
D gene: TRBD2
V gene: TRBV7-9
CDR3 DNA: TGTGCCAGCAGCGCTTGGCCAGGTAGCGGGGGGCAAGATACGCAGTATTTT
CDR3 protein: CASSAWPGSGGQDTQYF

J gene: TRBJ2-7
clone size: -
D gene: -
V gene: TRBV7-8
CDR3 DNA: TGTGCCAGCAGCTTGACAATTCTGTACGAGCAGTACTTC
CDR3 protein: CASSLTILYEQYF

J gene: TRBJ2-2
clone size: few
D gene: -
V gene: TRBV5-1
CDR3 DNA: TGCGCCAGCAGCCTTAACACCGGGGAGCTGTTTTTT
CDR3 protein: CASSLNTGELFF

J gene: TRBJ1-6
clone size: few
D gene: -
V gene: TRBV10-3
CDR3 DNA: TGTGCCTCACGGGCCCCGAATTCACCCCTCCACTTT
CDR3 protein: CASRAPNSPLHF

J gene: TRBJ2-7
clone size: once
D gene: TRBD2
V gene: TRBV5-8
CDR3 DNA: TGTGCCAGCAGCTTGGGGGGACTAGCTCCCTACGAGCAGTACTTC
CDR3 protein: CASSLGGLAPYEQYF

J gene: TRBJ1-6
clone size: -
D gene: TRBD1
V gene: TRBV30
CDR3 DNA: TGTGCCTGGAGGGGGACAGGGGGTAGGAATTCACCCCTCCACTTT
CDR3 protein: CAWRGTGGRNSPLHF

J gene: TRBJ1-2
clone size: -
D gene: -
V gene: TRBV4-3
CDR3 DNA: TGCGCCAGCAGCCAAGATCAGGCGGGAGTCCCGGGCTACACCTTC
CDR3 protein: CASSQDQAGVPGYTF

J gene: TRBJ2-7
clone size: -
D gene: -
V gene: TRBV15
CDR3 DNA: TGTGCCACCAGCAGAGATGTGGACCTCCCCTCGAGCGAGCAGTACTTC
CDR3 protein: CATSRDVDLPSSEQYF

J gene: TRBJ1-1
clone size: -
D gene: -
V gene: TRBV6-1
CDR3 DNA: TGTGCCAGCATCAAGAGGGTGGGGATGAACACTGAAGCTTTCTTT
CDR3 protein: CASIKRVGMNTEAFF

J gene: TRBJ2-5
clone size: once
D gene: TRBD2
V gene: TRBV28
CDR3 DNA: TGTGCCAGCAGTTGGGTTCGGCCGGGGGGGAAGGAGACCCAGTACTTC
CDR3 protein: CASSWVRPGGKETQYF

J gene: TRBJ2-7
clone size: -
D gene: -
V gene: TRBV4-3
CDR3 DNA: TGCGCCAGCAGCCAAGATTTAATAAGGGAGCAGTACTTC
CDR3 protein: CASSQDLIREQYF

J gene: TRBJ2-3
clone size: -
D gene: TRBD1
V gene: TRBV29-1
CDR3 DNA: TGCAGCGGTAAAGGGGGCACGGCAGATACGCAGTATTTT
CDR3 protein: CSGKGGTADTQYF

J gene: TRBJ1-6
clone size: -
D gene: -
V gene: TRBV30
CDR3 DNA: TGTGCCTGGAGCGTTACAGGGACAAAGAATTCACCCCTCCACTTT
CDR3 protein: CAWSVTGTKNSPLHF

J gene: TRBJ1-1
clone size: -
D gene: -
V gene: TRBV6-6
CDR3 DNA: TGTGCCAGCACCCCTGGGACTGAAGCTTTCTTT
CDR3 protein: CASTPGTEAFF

J gene: TRBJ2-7
clone size: -
D gene: TRBD1
V gene: TRBV6-1
CDR3 DNA: TGTGCCAGCAGTGAATTCGCGGCAGGGGGCTCCTACGAGCAGTACTTC
CDR3 protein: CASSEFAAGGSYEQYF

J gene: TRBJ2-5
clone size: once
D gene: TRBD1
V gene: TRBV6-5
CDR3 DNA: TGTGCCAGCAGTTACTACGGACAGGGTGGTGAGACCCAGTACTTC
CDR3 protein: CASSYYGQGGETQYF

J gene: TRBJ2-3
clone size: -
D gene: TRBD2
V gene: TRBV5-4
CDR3 DNA: TGTGCCAGCAGCTTGAGGCGGGAGGCAGCAGATACGCAGTATTTT
CDR3 protein: CASSLRREAADTQYF

J gene: TRBJ2-2
clone size: -
D gene: -
V gene: TRBV11-2
CDR3 DNA: TGTGCCAGCAGGGGTTGGGCCGGGGAGCTGTTTTTT
CDR3 protein: CASRGWAGELFF

J gene: TRBJ2-5
clone size: -
D gene: TRBD2
V gene: TRBV11-2
CDR3 DNA: TGTGCCAGCAGCTTACAGCGGGGGGGGCAAGAGACCCAGTACTTC
CDR3 protein: CASSLQRGGQETQYF

J gene: TRBJ1-1
clone size: -
D gene: TRBD1
V gene: TRBV5-5
CDR3 DNA: TGTGCCAGCAGCTTGGGGGGGACAGCGAACACTGAAGCTTTCTTT
CDR3 protein: CASSLGGTANTEAFF

J gene: TRBJ1-4
clone size: -
D gene: -
V gene: TRBV4-3
CDR3 DNA: TGCGCCAGCAGCCAAGACCAGGGAAGCCTAAAACTGTTTTTT
CDR3 protein: CASSQDQGSLKLFF

J gene: TRBJ2-2
clone size: -
D gene: TRBD1
V gene: TRBV7-7
CDR3 DNA: TGTGCTAGCAGCTTGGGACAGGGGACCGGGGAGCTGTTTTTT
CDR3 protein: CASSLGQGTGELFF

J gene: TRBJ1-1
clone size: -
D gene: TRBD1
V gene: TRBV28
CDR3 DNA: TGTGCCAGCAGGACTCCGGGACAGGGGTTTACTGAAGCTTTCTTT
CDR3 protein: CASRTPGQGFTEAFF

J gene: TRBJ2-2
clone size: -
D gene: TRBD1
V gene: TRBV5-1
CDR3 DNA: TGCGCCAGCATCGGGACAGGGGTGACCGGGGAGCTGTTTTTT
CDR3 protein: CASIGTGVTGELFF

J gene: TRBJ2-7
clone size: -
D gene: -
V gene: TRBV7-2
CDR3 DNA: TGTGCCAGCAGCTACGGGACCTGGGGTGGCTACGAGCAGTACTTC
CDR3 protein: CASSYGTWGGYEQYF

J gene: TRBJ2-7
clone size: once
D gene: -
V gene: TRBV30
CDR3 DNA: TGTGCCTGGAGTGTACTGGCGCGTCAAACCTACGAGCAGTACTTC
CDR3 protein: CAWSVLARQTYEQYF

J gene: TRBJ1-2
clone size: -
D gene: -
V gene: TRBV7-2
CDR3 DNA: TGTGCCAGCAGCCTCAGGGATTATGGCTACACCTTC
CDR3 protein: CASSLRDYGYTF

J gene: TRBJ2-1
clone size: -
D gene: -
V gene: TRBV5-6
CDR3 DNA: TGTGCCAGCAGCTGGGGGCACGGGCCTCTCAATGAGCAGTTCTTC
CDR3 protein: CASSWGHGPLNEQFF

J gene: TRBJ1-5
clone size: -
D gene: -
V gene: TRBV30
CDR3 DNA: TGTGCCTGGAGTGTACGGGGAAGCGGCAGAGATCAGCCCCAGCATTTT
CDR3 protein: CAWSVRGSGRDQPQHF

J gene: TRBJ2-3
clone size: -
D gene: -
V gene: TRBV4-1
CDR3 DNA: TGCGCCAGCAGCCAAGTTAGGTCCGGAGCGAGCGACACAGATACGCAGTATTTT
CDR3 protein: CASSQVRSGASDTDTQYF

J gene: TRBJ2-1
clone size: once
D gene: -
V gene: TRBV7-9
CDR3 DNA: TGTGCCAGCAGCTTAGAAAATGAGCAGTTCTTC
CDR3 protein: CASSLENEQFF

J gene: TRBJ2-6
clone size: -
D gene: -
V gene: TRBV9
CDR3 DNA: TGTGCCAGCAGCGTAGAAGGGCCCGGATATTCTGGGGCCAACGTCCTGACTTTC
CDR3 protein: CASSVEGPGYSGANVLTF

J gene: TRBJ2-7
clone size: -
D gene: -
V gene: TRBV6-1
CDR3 DNA: TGTGCCAGCAGACCAGAACTAGCTTCCCACGAGCAGTACTTC
CDR3 protein: CASRPELASHEQYF

J gene: TRBJ1-6
clone size: -
D gene: -
V gene: TRBV5-8
CDR3 DNA: TGTGCCAGCAGCTTACGACAGACGAGCTCCTATAATTCACCCCTCCACTTT
CDR3 protein: CASSLRQTSSYNSPLHF

J gene: TRBJ2-5
clone size: -
D gene: -
V gene: TRBV10-3
CDR3 DNA: TGTGCCATCAGTCCAGCAGGGGATCAAGAGACCCAGTACTTC
CDR3 protein: CAISPAGDQETQYF

J gene: TRBJ1-1
clone size: -
D gene: -
V gene: TRBV4-1
CDR3 DNA: TGCGCCAGCAGCCTCCCCGGGGCACGCCCTGAAGCTTTCTTT
CDR3 protein: CASSLPGARPEAFF

J gene: TRBJ2-3
clone size: -
D gene: -
V gene: TRBV10-1
CDR3 DNA: TGCGCCAGCAGTGAGCCTAGCATCAATACGCAGTATTTT
CDR3 protein: CASSEPSINTQYF

J gene: TRBJ2-5
clone size: -
D gene: -
V gene: TRBV5-1
CDR3 DNA: TGCGCCAGCAGCTTACAGGGAACTCAGGAGACCCAGTACTTC
CDR3 protein: CASSLQGTQETQYF

J gene: TRBJ2-6
clone size: -
D gene: TRBD2
V gene: TRBV19
CDR3 DNA: TGTGCCAGTAGAAGAGGGAGGGCCCTCTCTGGGGCCAACGTCCTGACTTTC
CDR3 protein: CASRRGRALSGANVLTF

J gene: TRBJ2-3
clone size: -
D gene: TRBD1
V gene: TRBV28
CDR3 DNA: TGTGCCAGCAGTTTGGGACAGGGCTCAGATACGCAGTATTTT
CDR3 protein: CASSLGQGSDTQYF

J gene: TRBJ2-7
clone size: -
D gene: -
V gene: TRBV5-1
CDR3 DNA: TGCGCCAGCAGCTTGTCCTTCGGGGGTCCCTACGAGCAGTACTTC
CDR3 protein: CASSLSFGGPYEQYF

J gene: TRBJ2-1
clone size: -
D gene: TRBD1
V gene: TRBV5-1
CDR3 DNA: TGCGCCAGCAGCTTATGGGGTTGGACAGGGACATACAATGAGCAGTTCTTC
CDR3 protein: CASSLWGWTGTYNEQFF

J gene: TRBJ2-1
clone size: once
D gene: TRBD2
V gene: TRBV7-2
CDR3 DNA: TGTGCCAGCAGCCCATATCGGACTAGGTCCATCAATGAGCAGTTCTTC
CDR3 protein: CASSPYRTRSINEQFF

J gene: TRBJ1-6
clone size: -
D gene: -
V gene: TRBV28
CDR3 DNA: TGTGCCAGCAGTTTTACGGGTCCTGGGTCACCCCTCCACTTT
CDR3 protein: CASSFTGPGSPLHF

J gene: TRBJ2-7
clone size: -
D gene: -
V gene: TRBV2
CDR3 DNA: TGTGCCAGCAGTCCCGGACCCCCCTACGAGCAGTACTTC
CDR3 protein: CASSPGPPYEQYF

J gene: TRBJ2-1
clone size: -
D gene: TRBD2
V gene: TRBV2
CDR3 DNA: TGTGCCAGCAGTGCGTCGGGAGGCGAACAGTTCTTC
CDR3 protein: CASSASGGEQFF

J gene: TRBJ2-7
clone size: -
D gene: TRBD1
V gene: TRBV18
CDR3 DNA: TGTGCCAGCTCACCACAGACAGGGGTGGCGTACGAGCAGTACTTC
CDR3 protein: CASSPQTGVAYEQYF

J gene: TRBJ1-1
clone size: -
D gene: -
V gene: TRBV6-5
CDR3 DNA: TGTGCCAGCAGTGGTCAGGGTAGGAACACTGAAGCTTTCTTT
CDR3 protein: CASSGQGRNTEAFF